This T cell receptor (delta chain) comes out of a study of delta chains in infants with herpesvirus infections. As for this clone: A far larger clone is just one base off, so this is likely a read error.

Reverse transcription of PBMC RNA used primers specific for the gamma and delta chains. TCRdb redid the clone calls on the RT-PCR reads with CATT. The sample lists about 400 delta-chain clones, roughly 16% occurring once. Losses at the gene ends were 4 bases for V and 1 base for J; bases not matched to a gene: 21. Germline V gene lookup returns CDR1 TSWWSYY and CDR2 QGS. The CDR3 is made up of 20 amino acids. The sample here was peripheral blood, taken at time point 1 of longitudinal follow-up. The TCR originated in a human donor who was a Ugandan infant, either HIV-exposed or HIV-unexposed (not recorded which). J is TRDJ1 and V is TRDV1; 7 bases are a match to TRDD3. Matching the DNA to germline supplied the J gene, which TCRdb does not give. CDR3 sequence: CALGGSLYWGPFASTDKLIF. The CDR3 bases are TGTGCTCTTGGGGGCTCCCTGTACTGGGGACCTTTCGCGAGCACCGATAAACTCATCTTT.